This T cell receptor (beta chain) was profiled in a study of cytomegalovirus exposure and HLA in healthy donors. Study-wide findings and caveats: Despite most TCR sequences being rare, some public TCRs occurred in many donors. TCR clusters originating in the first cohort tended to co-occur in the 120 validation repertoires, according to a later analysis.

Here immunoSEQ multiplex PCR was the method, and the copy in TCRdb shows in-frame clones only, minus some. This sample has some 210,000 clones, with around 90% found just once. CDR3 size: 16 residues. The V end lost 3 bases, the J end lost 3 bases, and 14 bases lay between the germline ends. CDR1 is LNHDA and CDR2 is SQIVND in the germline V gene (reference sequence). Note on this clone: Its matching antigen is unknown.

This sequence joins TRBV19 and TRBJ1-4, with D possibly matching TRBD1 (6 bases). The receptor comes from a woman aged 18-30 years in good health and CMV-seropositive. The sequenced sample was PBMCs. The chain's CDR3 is CASSMLGGLANEKLFF. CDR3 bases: TGTGCCAGTAGTATGCTGGGGGGGCTGGCTAATGAAAAACTGTTTTTT.